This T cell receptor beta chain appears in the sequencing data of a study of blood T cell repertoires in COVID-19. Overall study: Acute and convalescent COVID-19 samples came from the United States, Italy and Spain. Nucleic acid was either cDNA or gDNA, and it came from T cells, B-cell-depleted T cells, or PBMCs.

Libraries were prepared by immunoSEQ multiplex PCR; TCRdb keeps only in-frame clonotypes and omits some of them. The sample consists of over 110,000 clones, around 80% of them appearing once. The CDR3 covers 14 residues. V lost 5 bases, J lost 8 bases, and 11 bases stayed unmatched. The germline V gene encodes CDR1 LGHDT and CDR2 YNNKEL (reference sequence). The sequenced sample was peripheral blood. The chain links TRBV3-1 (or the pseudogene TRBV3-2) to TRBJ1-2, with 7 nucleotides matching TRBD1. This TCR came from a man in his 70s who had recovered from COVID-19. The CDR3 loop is CASSEGAAPGGYTF. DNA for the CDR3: TGTGCCAGCAGCGAGGGGGCGGCCCCGGGCGGCTACACCTTC.